The 20 T cell receptor beta chains listed next were all sequenced from one sample in a study of blood T cell repertoires in COVID-19. The data were produced by immunoSEQ multiplex PCR, yet TCRdb's version contains in-frame clones alone and is incomplete. The table records approximately 330,000 clones, 85% to 90% of them present only once. Input material: PBMCs or T cells enriched from blood (not recorded which). These receptors all stem from a woman aged 25 to 39 who had recovered from COVID-19.

V gene TRBV25-1 combines with J gene TRBJ2-1; the match to TRBD2 covers 9 bases. V lost 3 bases and J lost 7; bases outside the gene matches: 10. The CDR3 extends over 16 amino acids. Germline CDR1 MGHDK, CDR2 SYGVNS. The CDR3 DNA sequence: TGTGCCAGCAGTGATTCGCGGGAGGGCCGGTTGAATGAGCAGTTCTTC. Its translation is CASSDSREGRLNEQFF.

The J gene is TRBJ2-7, the V gene TRBV3-1 (or the pseudogene TRBV3-2); 8 nucleotides agree with TRBD2. CDR1 and CDR2 (germline): LGHDT, YNNKEL (reference sequence). CDR3 length: 14 residues. Trimming removed 1 base from V and 7 bases from J; junction bases left unmatched: 6. The CDR3: CASSQGLAHREQYF. CDR3 DNA: TGTGCCAGCAGCCAAGGACTAGCGCATCGGGAGCAGTACTTC.

CDR3 bases: TGCGCCAGCAGCATGGACAGGACCTATGGCTACACCTTC. Amino acids: CASSMDRTYGYTF. The chain couples TRBV5-1 to TRBJ1-2; 7 bases agree with TRBD1. Trimming removed 4 bases from V and 4 bases from J; junction bases left unmatched: 4. This CDR3 contains 13 residues. The V gene's germline CDR1 is SGHRS and CDR2 YFSETQ.

This sequence joins TRBV4-1 and TRBJ2-7; tentative D call: TRBD1 (5 bases). The CDR3 has 15 amino acids. CDR1 is MGHRA and CDR2 is YSYEKL in the germline V gene. With 7 bases removed from V and 1 base from J, the gap between germline ends came to 17 bases. CDR3 nucleotides: TGCGCCAGCACCTCAGACGCTAGGGGATCCTACGAGCAGTACTTC. Its translation is CASTSDARGSYEQYF.

The chain couples TRBV4-1 to TRBJ1-2; D may be TRBD1 (6 bases). Per the germline V gene, CDR1 is MGHRA and CDR2 is YSYEKL. V lost 2 bases and J lost 3, with 10 bases in between. The CDR3 spans 14 residues. The CDR3 sequence: CASSQKGVHYGYTF. CDR3 nucleotides: TGCGCCAGCAGCCAAAAGGGGGTCCACTATGGCTACACCTTC.

This clone was found a few times. The rearrangement uses TRBV7-2 and TRBJ2-2, with 7 bases aligning to TRBD2. Germline V gene sequence: CDR1 SGHTA, CDR2 FQGNSA. With 1 base clipped from V and 5 bases from J, the junction kept 7 bases outside the gene matches. CDR3 size: 16 residues. CDR3 protein: CASSLVGGSTTGELFF. The CDR3 nucleotides are TGTGCCAGCAGCTTAGTAGGCGGGAGTACTACCGGGGAGCTGTTTTTT.

The chain uses TRBV9 and TRBJ2-2; D may be TRBD2 (6 bases). Trimming took 3 bases from V and 2 from J, leaving 14 bases between them. Germline V gene sequence: CDR1 SGDLS, CDR2 YYNGEE. CDR3 length equals 16 residues. Here the CDR3 reads CASSASRGLNTGELFF. Here the CDR3 DNA reads TGTGCCAGCAGCGCGTCGCGGGGCTTAAACACCGGGGAGCTGTTTTTT.

The chain is built from TRBV10-3 and TRBJ2-1, with TRBD2 matching over 9 bases. The CDR3 is 15 amino acids. The J segment lost 5 bases and the V segment lost 5 bases, leaving 7 bases of the junction unmatched. CDR1 is ENHRY, CDR2 SYGVKD, per germline. CDR3 in amino acids: CAISPSGKLDNEQFF. DNA of the CDR3: TGTGCCATCAGTCCTAGCGGGAAACTCGACAATGAGCAGTTCTTC.

This chain links TRBV30 with TRBJ2-7; 13 positions match TRBD2. CDR3 length: 16 residues. CDR1 GTSNPN and CDR2 SVGIG come from the germline V gene (reference sequence). V dropped 5 bases and J dropped 0; count of bases not matched to a gene: 7. DNA for the CDR3: TGTGCCTGGGGGGGACTAGCGGGATATCCCTCCTACGAGCAGTACTTC. Encoded protein: CAWGGLAGYPSYEQYF.

This chain connects TRBV9 to TRBJ2-7; TRBD2 aligns across 9 bases. Germline V lookup: CDR1 SGDLS, CDR2 YYNGEE. The CDR3 loop spans 16 amino acids. V lost 0 bases, J lost 2 bases, and 6 bases stayed unmatched. The CDR3 spells CASSVAPSGATYEQYF. As DNA, the CDR3 is TGTGCCAGCAGCGTAGCTCCTAGCGGGGCCACCTACGAGCAGTACTTC.

The chain's CDR3 is CASSVGLNQPQHF. CDR3 in DNA: TGTGCCAGCAGTGTTGGGCTCAATCAGCCCCAGCATTTT. The chain has TRBV2 and TRBJ1-5; D remains ambiguous. This CDR3 is built from 13 residues. Germline assignment: CDR1 SNHLY and CDR2 FYNNEI. Between the trimmed V and J ends, which lost 4 bases and 3 bases, there was a span of 7 bases.

This clone was seen only a few times. V is TRBV3-1 (or the pseudogene TRBV3-2) and J is TRBJ1-4; tentatively, D is TRBD1 (5 bases). CDR1 is LGHDT and CDR2 is YNNKEL in the germline V gene (reference sequence). The V end lost 0 bases, the J end lost 7 bases, and 12 bases lay between the germline ends. CDR3 length: 15 amino acids. The CDR3 sequence: CASSQDIMGREKLFF. CDR3 sequence (DNA): TGTGCCAGCAGCCAAGATATCATGGGGCGTGAAAAACTGTTTTTT.

V gene TRBV19 combines with J gene TRBJ1-1; D ambiguous. There are 13 residues in the CDR3. Germline V lookup: CDR1 LNHDA, CDR2 SQIVND (reference sequence). The V end lost 6 bases, the J end lost 5 bases, and 13 bases lay between the germline ends. CDR3 protein: CASRRASGTEAFF. The CDR3 DNA reads as TGTGCCAGTAGGCGTGCGTCGGGTACTGAAGCTTTCTTT. Looking up the rest from reference TRBV19 and TRBJ1-1 gives the full variable domain: DGGITQSPKYLFRKEGQNVTLSCEQNLNHDAMYWYRQDPGQGLRLIYYSQIVNDFQKGDIAEGYSVSREKKESFPLTVTSAQKNPTAFYLCASRRASGTEAFFGQGTRLTVV.

The V call is TRBV28, the J call TRBJ2-7, with a possible D match to TRBD2 (6 bases). V gave up 3 bases and J gave up 3 bases, with 9 bases separating them. The CDR3 spans 13 residues. Per germline, CDR1 MDHEN and CDR2 SYDVKM. CDR3 nucleotides: TGTGCCAGCAGTTTGGGGGGATTCTACGAGCAGTACTTC. It translates to CASSLGGFYEQYF.

V and J are TRBV9 and TRBJ1-2, with D possibly being TRBD1 (5 bases). The CDR3 length is 14 residues. The V and J ends lost 0 bases and 4 bases respectively, with 10 bases between them. CDR1 and CDR2 from the germline V gene are SGDLS and YYNGEE. The CDR3 coding sequence is TGTGCCAGCAGCGTAGTAGGGGACTTCTATGGCTACACCTTC. Translation gives CASSVVGDFYGYTF.

The chain carries TRBV25-1 and TRBJ2-7, with 10 bases lining up with TRBD2. Germline-derived CDR1 and CDR2 are MGHDK and SYGVNS. The CDR3 spans 15 residues. With V trimmed by 3 bases and J by 8 bases, 10 bases remained unmatched. CDR3 loop: CASSERPAGGEKQYF. CDR3 nucleotide sequence: TGTGCCAGCAGTGAGCGGCCAGCGGGAGGGGAGAAGCAGTACTTC.

Comments on this clone: Different DNA sequences within this sample yield the same CDR3. V and J are TRBV2 and TRBJ1-1; 7 positions agree with TRBD1. J gave up 3 bases and V 4 bases, and 2 bases lay outside the gene matches. Germline CDR1 reads SNHLY; CDR2 reads FYNNEI. The length of the CDR3 is 13 residues. The CDR3 DNA reads as TGTGCCAGCAGTGGAGACAGGGACACTGAAGCTTTCTTT. Protein product: CASSGDRDTEAFF.

The chain couples TRBV5-4 to TRBJ1-4; D gene unclear. CDR1 is SGHNT, CDR2 YYREEE, per germline (reference sequence). The CDR3 has 13 residues. Deletions cut 0 bases from V and 6 bases from J, with 6 bases between. CDR3 nucleotides: TGTGCCAGCAGCTTGGGACGGGATGAAAAACTGTTTTTT. Protein product: CASSLGRDEKLFF.

Only one count was recorded for this clone. The chain combines TRBV27 with TRBJ2-7, with D perhaps matching TRBD1 (6 bases). CDR1 is MNHEY, CDR2 SMNVEV, per germline (reference sequence). Trimming took off 4 bases at V and 8 bases at J, with 21 bases between the two ends. This CDR3 spans 15 amino acids. The CDR3 here is CASSSADSQLTKQYF. DNA for the CDR3: TGTGCCAGCAGTTCCGCGGACAGCCAACTTACGAAGCAGTACTTC.

The sample holds one count of this clone. The chain links TRBV6-5 to TRBJ1-4, with TRBD1 matching 7 bases. There are 15 residues in the CDR3. Germline values: CDR1 MNHEY, CDR2 SVGAGI. V dropped 2 bases and J dropped 4; count of bases not matched to a gene: 4. CDR3 in amino acids: CASSYQDRHNEKLFF. The CDR3 bases are TGTGCCAGCAGTTACCAGGACAGGCATAATGAAAAACTGTTTTTT.